This TCR beta chain was profiled in a study of Ad26.COV2.S vaccination and SARS-CoV-2 variants. Study summary: Ad26.COV2.S was injected intramuscularly once or twice, 56 days apart.

The treatment is: around 19 received Ad26.COV2.S at low or high dose, single or two shots; about five received placebo; per-sample allocation not given. All samples were drawn on day 63, counting from the first vaccine or placebo injection. An 18-55-year-old adult in Boston served as donor. Ad26.COV2.S expressed prefusion-stabilized spike from the original Wuhan strain. Germline V gene data show CDR1 as KGHSH and CDR2 as LQKENI. This CDR3 is built from 14 residues. V shed 5 bases, J shed 5 bases, and the junction held 3 bases outside the gene matches. Sequenced by immunoSEQ multiplex PCR; TCRdb stores in-frame clones only, minus some. The sample includes fewer than 400,000 clones, roughly 90% of them seen just once.

The TCR originated in a person aged 18-65 years who received the Ad26.COV2.S COVID-19 vaccine or a placebo. V gene TRBV18 combines with J gene TRBJ1-6; 7 bases are a match to TRBD1. Source: peripheral blood, taken in a trial of Ad26.COV2.S vaccine versus placebo. The CDR3: CASSWGQHNSPLHF. As DNA, the CDR3 is TGTGCCAGCTCATGGGGACAGCATAATTCACCCCTCCACTTT.